This TCR beta chain originates from a study of PD-L1 blockade in urothelial cancer. About the study: About nine tenths of the roughly 29 patients comprised males who had bladder-origin urothelial cancer. Typically, measured as a median, blood samples had 141,255 T cells. Analysis of the blood was performed 3 weeks (second dose) and 6 weeks after treatment start.

Profiled with immunoSEQ multiplex PCR; TCRdb holds only in-frame clones, not every one. The sample shows 90,000 to 120,000 clones, about 85% of them seen only once. Germline V CDR1 and CDR2: SGHAT, FQNNGV. V lost 4 bases and J 4 bases, leaving 13 bases between the germline ends. The CDR3 length is 14 residues. The rearrangement joins TRBV11-2 to TRBJ2-5; D gene ambiguous. This sample comprised PBMCs, obtained around atezolizumab (anti-PD-L1) treatment. The receptor was isolated from a man between 45 and 60 years old with urothelial cancer. The CDR3 spells CASSSTWAGETQYF. The CDR3 DNA reads TGTGCCAGCAGCTCCACGTGGGCCGGAGAGACCCAGTACTTC.